This T cell receptor beta chain stems from a study of blood T cell repertoires in COVID-19. Turning to the study itself: Specimens from acute and convalescent COVID-19 originated in the United States, Italy and Spain.

The CDR3 contains 16 residues. Libraries were prepared by immunoSEQ multiplex PCR; TCRdb keeps only in-frame clonotypes and omits some of them. Of 100,000 to 110,000 clones listed, roughly 80% are singletons. This chain uses TRBV7-5 with TRBJ1-2. TRBV7-5 is reported as a pseudogene. The source of this sequence is a man aged 70 or older with active or convalescent COVID-19. Sequencing used peripheral blood. CDR3 in amino acids: CVRSLDGLFLNYGYTF. CDR3 DNA: TGTGTCAGAAGCTTAGACGGGTTATTTCTTAACTATGGCTACACCTTC.